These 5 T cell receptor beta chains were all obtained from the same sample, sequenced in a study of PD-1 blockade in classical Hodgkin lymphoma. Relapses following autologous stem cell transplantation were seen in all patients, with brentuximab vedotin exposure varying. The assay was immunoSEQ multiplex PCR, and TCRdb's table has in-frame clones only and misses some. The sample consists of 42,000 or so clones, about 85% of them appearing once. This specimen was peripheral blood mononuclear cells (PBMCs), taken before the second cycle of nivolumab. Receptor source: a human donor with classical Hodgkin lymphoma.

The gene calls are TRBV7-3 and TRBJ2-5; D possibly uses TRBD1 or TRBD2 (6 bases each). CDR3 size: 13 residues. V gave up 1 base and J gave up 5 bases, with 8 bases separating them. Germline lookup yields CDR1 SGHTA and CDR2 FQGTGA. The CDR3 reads CASSLRRGETQYF. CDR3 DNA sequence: TGTGCCAGCAGCTTAAGGAGGGGGGAGACCCAGTACTTC. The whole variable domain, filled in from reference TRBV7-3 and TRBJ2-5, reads GAGVSQTPSNKVTEKGKYVELRCDPISGHTALYWYRQSLGQGPEFLIYFQGTGAADDSGLPNDRFFAVRPEGSVSTLKIQRTERGDSAVYLCASSLRRGETQYFGPGTRLLVL.

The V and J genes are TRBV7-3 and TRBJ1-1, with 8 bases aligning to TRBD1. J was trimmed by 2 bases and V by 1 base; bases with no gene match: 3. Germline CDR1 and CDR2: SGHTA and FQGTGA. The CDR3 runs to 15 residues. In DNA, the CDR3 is TGTGCCAGCAGCTTAAAAGCAGGGGGCAACACTGAAGCTTTCTTT. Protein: CASSLKAGGNTEAFF.

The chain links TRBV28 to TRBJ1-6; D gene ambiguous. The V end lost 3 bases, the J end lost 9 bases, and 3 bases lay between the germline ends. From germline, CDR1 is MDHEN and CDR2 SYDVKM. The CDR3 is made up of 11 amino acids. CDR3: CASSFGSPLHF. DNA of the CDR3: TGTGCCAGCAGTTTCGGTTCACCCCTCCACTTT. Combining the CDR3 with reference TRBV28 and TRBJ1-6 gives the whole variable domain DVKVTQSSRYLVKRTGEKVFLECVQDMDHENMFWYRQDPGLGLRLIYFSYDVKMKEKGDIPEGYSVSREKKERFSLILESASTNQTSMYLCASSFGSPLHFGNGTRLTVT.

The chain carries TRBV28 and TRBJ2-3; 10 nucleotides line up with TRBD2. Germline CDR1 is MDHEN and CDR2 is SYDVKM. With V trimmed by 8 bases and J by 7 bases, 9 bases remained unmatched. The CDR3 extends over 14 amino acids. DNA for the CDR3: TGTGCCAGCCATGGGGTAGCGGGAGGTAATACGCAGTATTTT. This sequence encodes CASHGVAGGNTQYF.

The CDR3 loop is CASSLSAPQHF. The CDR3 nucleotides are TGTGCCAGCAGTTTGTCGGCTCCCCAGCATTTT. The chain links TRBV28 to TRBJ1-5; no clear D gene. Trimming pared 3 bases from V and 10 bases from J, leaving 7 bases between. CDR1 MDHEN and CDR2 SYDVKM come from the germline V gene. The CDR3 spans 11 residues.